These 9 T cell receptor beta chains were all obtained from the same sample, sequenced in a study of CD8+ T cells in alopecia areata. RNA extraction and reverse transcription yielded cDNA as sequencing template. The protocol was immunoSEQ multiplex PCR, while the TCRdb copy is restricted to in-frame clones and leaves out a portion. The table shows 130,000 to 150,000 clones, with 87% occurring only once. The specimen was CD8+ T cells sorted from blood, collected at week 0. The receptors stem from a human donor with alopecia areata.

The V and J genes are TRBV6-5 and TRBJ2-7; D tentatively reads TRBD1 or TRBD2 (5 bases each). CDR1 is MNHEY, CDR2 SVGAGI, per germline. CDR3 length equals 15 residues. V shed 0 bases and J shed 2 bases, with 11 bases lying between them. Written as DNA, the CDR3 is TGTGCCAGCAGTTACTCTGGGACGGAGACCTACGAGCAGTACTTC. It yields the protein CASSYSGTETYEQYF.

The V call is TRBV7-9, the J call TRBJ2-1; 10 bases align to TRBD2. This CDR3 contains 15 residues. The J segment lost 6 bases and the V segment lost 6 bases, leaving 8 bases of the junction unmatched. Per the germline V gene, CDR1 is SEHNR and CDR2 is FQNEAQ (reference sequence). The CDR3 nucleotides are TGTGCCAGCAGTACTCTAGCGGGAGAAGGCAATGAGCAGTTCTTC. Translating gives CASSTLAGEGNEQFF.

The CDR3 loop is CASSAVRVAGRSKNIQYF. The CDR3, as DNA: TGTGCCAGCAGCGCAGTTCGGGTTGCGGGGAGGTCCAAAAACATTCAGTACTTC. The chain joins TRBV7-2 to TRBJ2-4; a possible D gene is TRBD2 (6 bases). In germline, CDR1 is SGHTA, CDR2 FQGNSA. This CDR3 spans 18 amino acids. V was shortened by 5 bases and J by 2 bases, with 22 bases between the two germline ends. Using reference TRBV7-2 and TRBJ2-4 for the parts outside the CDR3, the full variable domain is GAGVSQSPSNKVTEKGKDVELRCDPISGHTALYWYRQSLGQGLEFLIYFQGNSAPDKSGLPSDRFSAERTGGSVSTLTIQRTQQEDSAVYLCASSAVRVAGRSKNIQYFGAGTRLSVL.

Only one count was recorded for this clone. V usage is TRBV13 and J usage is TRBJ2-3, with D possibly being TRBD2 (5 bases). The germline V gene has CDR1 PRHDT and CDR2 FYEKMQ (reference sequence). CDR3 length: 15 amino acids. Trimming left V 3 bases short and J 3 bases short, with 13 bases between. The DNA of the CDR3 is TGTGCCAGCAGCTTCTCAGCGGAGATGACAGATACGCAGTATTTT. This gives the protein CASSFSAEMTDTQYF.

The rearrangement joins TRBV27 to TRBJ1-2; no definite D call. This CDR3 is 15 amino acids long. Trimming removed 8 bases at V and 5 bases at J, with 21 bases between. From germline, CDR1 is MNHEY and CDR2 SMNVEV (reference sequence). The CDR3 bases are TGTGCCAGCGCTACTCGTAGGGCCCTCTCTTATGGCTACACCTTC. This gives the protein CASATRRALSYGYTF.

The rearrangement uses TRBV6-1 and TRBJ2-7; tentative D call: TRBD2 (5 bases). CDR1 MNHNS and CDR2 SASEGT come from the germline V gene. Trimming removed 2 bases at V and 4 bases at J, with 9 bases between. CDR3 length equals 13 residues. As DNA, the CDR3 is TGTGCCAGCAGTGAAAGACCGGGGTACGAGCAGTACTTC. Translating gives CASSERPGYEQYF.

The rearrangement uses TRBV27 and TRBJ2-2; TRBD1 agrees at 7 bases. Looked up from germline, CDR1 is MNHEY and CDR2 is SMNVEV (reference sequence). Trimming took 10 bases from V and 6 from J; bases not matched to a gene: 8. This CDR3 has 13 amino acids. In DNA, the CDR3 is TGTGCCATAGGGGGCGTTCGGTCCGGGGAGCTGTTTTTT. Translated: CAIGGVRSGELFF.

The J gene is TRBJ2-3, the V gene TRBV27, with 9 bases lining up with TRBD2. CDR3 length equals 16 residues. CDR1 and CDR2 (germline): MNHEY, SMNVEV (reference sequence). The ends lost 3 bases at V and 0 bases at J; junction bases unmatched: 4. As DNA, the CDR3 is TGTGCCAGCAGTTTCGGAGCGGGGGGAAGCACAGATACGCAGTATTTT. It yields the protein CASSFGAGGSTDTQYF.

This chain joins TRBV29-1 and TRBJ1-2, with D unclear. Per germline, CDR1 SQVTM and CDR2 ANQGSEA. Trimming removed 6 bases at V and 7 bases at J, with 18 bases between. The CDR3 loop spans 13 amino acids. The CDR3 sequence is CSVALEVAGGYTF. The CDR3 DNA is TGCAGCGTAGCGCTCGAGGTAGCGGGTGGCTACACCTTC.